Shown below are 14 T cell receptor beta chains from a single sample sequenced in a study of OX40 agonist ivuxolimab in advanced cancers. This table comes from immunoSEQ multiplex PCR, and its TCRdb copy is limited to in-frame clones, with some not included. The repertoire holds 65,000 to 95,000 clones, with 89% as singletons. Sequencing used CD4+ or CD8+ T cells sorted from blood, obtained in a trial of the OX40 agonist ivuxolimab. Receptors originate from an adult with an advanced solid tumor such as melanoma, head and neck, liver or kidney cancer.

This chain joins TRBV4-1 and TRBJ1-1, with 10 positions matching TRBD1. CDR1 and CDR2 from the germline V gene are MGHRA and YSYEKL. V gave up 9 bases and J gave up 8 bases; unmatched junction bases: 15. The CDR3 loop spans 15 amino acids. CDR3 protein: CARKRTGGYGGEAFF. The CDR3 region has the DNA TGCGCCAGGAAGAGGACAGGGGGATACGGAGGCGAAGCTTTCTTT.

The chain couples TRBV14 to TRBJ2-2; the D gene is possibly TRBD1 (5 bases). The CDR3 covers 14 residues. V lost 1 base and J lost 6, with 9 bases in between. Germline V gene lookup returns CDR1 SGHDN and CDR2 FVKESK. The CDR3 here is CASSQVAGPGELFF. The CDR3 DNA sequence: TGTGCCAGCAGCCAAGTAGCAGGGCCCGGGGAGCTGTTTTTT.

The CDR3 loop is CASRLDGGPTNQPQHF. As DNA, the CDR3 is TGCGCCAGCAGACTGGATGGGGGGCCGACTAATCAGCCCCAGCATTTT. The rearrangement joins TRBV4-1 to TRBJ1-5; TRBD1 is a possible D gene (6 bases). V was trimmed by 6 bases and J by 4 bases, leaving 19 bases between them. Germline V gene sequence: CDR1 MGHRA, CDR2 YSYEKL. CDR3 length equals 16 residues.

V usage is TRBV18 and J usage is TRBJ1-5; D is unresolved. Germline CDR1 reads KGHSH; CDR2 reads LQKENI. V was cut by 6 bases and J by 1 base, with 4 bases left in between. The length of the CDR3 is 12 residues. CDR3 amino acids: CASSESNQPQHF. The CDR3, as DNA: TGTGCCAGCTCTGAAAGCAATCAGCCCCAGCATTTT. Variable domain in full (rest from reference TRBV18 and TRBJ1-5): NAGVMQNPRHLVRRRGQEARLRCSPMKGHSHVYWYRQLPEEGLKFMVYLQKENIIDESGMPKERFSAEFPKEGPSILRIQQVVRGDSAAYFCASSESNQPQHFGDGTRLSIL.

The chain recombines TRBV4-3 with TRBJ2-2, with unresolved D. CDR3 length equals 14 residues. From germline, CDR1 is LGHNA and CDR2 YSLEER. The V end lost 1 base, the J end lost 6 bases, and 9 bases lay between the germline ends. Written as DNA, the CDR3 is TGCGCCAGCAGCCAAGTTGCTTTCCCCGGGGAGCTGTTTTTT. The encoded protein is CASSQVAFPGELFF.

The chain links TRBV4-1 to TRBJ1-3; D possibly corresponds to TRBD1 (6 bases). CDR1 is MGHRA, CDR2 YSYEKL, per germline. V was shortened by 1 base and J by 2 bases, with 15 bases between the two germline ends. CDR3 length: 17 residues. The CDR3 is CASSQGQQGSAGNTIYF. In DNA, the CDR3 is TGCGCCAGCAGCCAAGGGCAACAGGGCTCGGCTGGAAACACCATATATTTT.

This clone was detected a few times. The chain couples TRBV18 to TRBJ1-2; D gene ambiguous. V lost 3 bases and J lost 5, with 10 bases in between. The CDR3 extends over 13 amino acids. Germline V gene sequence: CDR1 KGHSH, CDR2 LQKENI. In DNA form, the CDR3 reads TGTGCCAGCTCACCTGCAGATCAGTATGGCTACACCTTC. Its translation is CASSPADQYGYTF.

The chain links TRBV30 to TRBJ1-2; tentatively, D is TRBD1 (5 bases). Germline assignment: CDR1 GTSNPN and CDR2 SVGIG (reference sequence). The CDR3 spans 14 residues. The germline V and J ends were trimmed by 3 bases and 7 bases, with 18 bases remaining between them. CDR3 protein: CAWRYLLRDLGYTF. In nucleotides, the CDR3 is TGTGCCTGGAGGTACCTCCTCCGGGACCTTGGCTACACCTTC.

The CDR3 protein is CASSRDRGEGYTF. The CDR3 DNA follows: TGTGCCAGCAGTCGCGACAGGGGGGAAGGCTACACCTTC. The chain couples TRBV6-5 to TRBJ1-2, with TRBD1 identical over 9 bases. Trimming took 5 bases from V and 8 from J; bases not matched to a gene: 6. Germline values: CDR1 MNHEY, CDR2 SVGAGI. CDR3 length equals 13 residues.

The chain recombines TRBV5-1 with TRBJ2-2; 11 bases match TRBD1. This CDR3 has 14 residues. Germline CDR1 SGHRS, CDR2 YFSETQ. The V gene end was trimmed by 8 bases and the J gene end by 7 bases; junction bases not matched to a gene: 7. CDR3 DNA: TGCGCCAGTCGACCGGGACAGGGGGGCGGGGAGCTGTTTTTT. This codes for CASRPGQGGGELFF.

The J gene is TRBJ2-2, the V gene TRBV19; D perhaps matches TRBD2 (5 bases). The CDR3 totals 12 residues. Germline V gene lookup returns CDR1 LNHDA and CDR2 SQIVND (reference sequence). Trimming took 8 bases from V and 6 from J, leaving 10 bases between them. DNA of the CDR3: TGTGCCAGTGGGGTGAGGGCCGGGGAGCTGTTTTTT. Amino acid sequence: CASGVRAGELFF.

The chain is built from TRBV6-6 and TRBJ2-7; D is perhaps TRBD2 (6 bases). Germline loops: CDR1 MNHNY, CDR2 SVGAGI (reference sequence). This CDR3 is 13 amino acids long. Trimming pared 2 bases from V and 5 bases from J, leaving 10 bases between. CDR3 loop: CASSYRAGNEQYV. The CDR3 region has the DNA TGTGCCAGCAGTTACCGGGCGGGGAACGAGCAGTACGTC.

This chain connects TRBV2 to TRBJ2-3, with D perhaps assigned TRBD1 or TRBD2 (5 bases each). Trimming shortened V by 0 bases and J by 1 base, and 14 bases separated the two germline ends. CDR3 length: 17 amino acids. Germline V gives CDR1 SNHLY, CDR2 FYNNEI. The CDR3 DNA is TGTGCCAGCAGTGAAGCGGGGGTCTACCGTCGCACAGATACGCAGTATTTT. Its protein product is CASSEAGVYRRTDTQYF.

V usage is TRBV18 and J usage is TRBJ1-2, with TRBD1 as a possible D gene (5 bases). V was cut by 1 base and J by 8 bases, with 8 bases left in between. The CDR3 has 12 amino acids. The germline V gene encodes CDR1 KGHSH and CDR2 LQKENI. CDR3 loop: CASSPQGNGYTF. In DNA, the CDR3 is TGTGCCAGCTCACCACAGGGGAACGGCTACACCTTC.